This is a list of T cell receptor beta chains from one sample in a study of blood T cells in healthy people across ages. TCRdb called the 5' RACE reads again in MiXCR, with one record for every CDR3 protein. The sample comprises about 640,000 distinct CDR3 sequences, approximately 50% of which are singletons, and around 37% rests with the top ten. Material for sequencing was blood. The receptors shown here come from a man aged 55 to 70 in good health. The CDR3 runs from the conserved cysteine through the conserved F or W.

j_call v_call cdr3_aa
TRBJ1-5 TRBV6-6 CASSPTGRFNQPQHF
. TRBV28 CASSLSPGAGKTQYF
TRBJ2-5 TRBV29-1 CSHPRETQYF
TRBJ1-2 TRBV29-1 CSVDRAVSPNYGYTF
TRBJ2-5 TRBV5-4 CASSLEGLLETQYF
. TRBV18 CASAPGQGLGEQYF
TRBJ2-5 TRBV9 CASSVVPGQRETQYF
TRBJ2-2 TRBV12-3/TRBV12-4 CASAPQGGELFF
TRBJ2-1 TRBV20-1 CSAPPLSSYNEQFF
TRBJ2-1 TRBV5-1 CASSFGAGLDEQFF
TRBJ2-1 TRBV7-2 CASSVSTGGSEQFF
TRBJ1-6 TRBV5-1 CASSSKPGQGNSPLHF
TRBJ2-7 TRBV7-8 CASFGGYEQYF
TRBJ2-5 TRBV7-2 CASSSRRRGQETQYF
TRBJ1-2 TRBV2 CASSEEGDYGYTF